This T cell receptor beta chain was obtained from a study of radiotherapy plus CTLA-4 blockade in lung cancer. Study-wide context: The study recorded objective responses in 18% of patients and disease control in 31%.

Clones were sequenced by immunoSEQ multiplex PCR, and TCRdb holds only the in-frame ones, with some missing. The sample includes about 19,000 clones, 86% of them seen just once. With ipilimumab providing CTLA-4 blockade, focal radiation was administered to patients who had chemo-refractory metastatic non-small-cell lung cancer. The sample in question was peripheral blood, obtained from a patient treated with radiotherapy plus ipilimumab. The sequence came from a human donor with non-small cell lung cancer whose response to radiotherapy plus ipilimumab could not be evaluated.

CDR3 loop: CASGQGALGGLVYTF. The CDR3 nucleotides read TGCGCCAGCGGACAGGGTGCCCTAGGAGGCCTCGTCTACACCTTC. The chain carries TRBV5-1 and TRBJ1-2, with TRBD1 identical over 8 bases. The CDR3 runs to 15 residues. Trimming took 7 bases from V and 10 from J; bases not matched to a gene: 18. The V gene's germline CDR1 is SGHRS and CDR2 YFSETQ. The full variable domain, completed using reference TRBV5-1 and TRBJ1-2, is KAGVTQTPRYLIKTRGQQVTLSCSPISGHRSVSWYQQTPGQGLQFLFEYFSETQRNKGNFPGRFSGRQFSNSRSEMNVSTLELGDSALYLCASGQGALGGLVYTFGSGTRLTVV.